This TCR beta chain emerged from a study of identical twins. The sample holds a few counts of this clonotype. Each CDR3 protein gets one entry after TCRdb re-called the 5' RACE reads with MiXCR. The data show 650,000 to 800,000 distinct CDR3 sequences, with less than 10% seen just once and roughly 0.9% held by the top ten. Germline assignment: CDR1 SGDLS and CDR2 YYNGEE. This CDR3 is 15 amino acids long. Trimming took 4 bases from V and 5 from J; bases not matched to a gene: 6. This same sample was also taken into another study, of yellow fever vaccine responses in identical twins.

The gene calls are TRBV9 and TRBJ2-1; 10 bases align to TRBD2. The clonotype comes from a young woman in good health. The sequenced material came from PBMCs. CDR3 in DNA: TGTGCCAGCAGCTCCAGCGGGGGGGCCAACAATGAGCAGTTCTTC. It codes for CASSSSGGANNEQFF.